The next 4 T cell receptor beta chains were all read from a single sample in a study of CD8 T cells in Susac syndrome. The RNA input was roughly 0.45 to 1 ug, and it was reverse transcribed with random hexamers. MiXCR, run by TCRdb on the immunoSEQ multiplex PCR reads, gives a single entry per CDR3 protein. The data hold around 130,000 distinct CDR3 sequences, with around nine tenths observed a single time. Source material: CD8+ T cells from PBMCs. The receptor set was obtained from a human donor with multiple sclerosis.

The table lists this clonotype with a count of one. DNA for the CDR3: TGTGCCAGCAGCCAAGATCCCGGACTAGCGGGAGTAGAGACCCAGTACTTC. It translates to CASSQDPGLAGVETQYF. The rearrangement joins TRBV4-2 to TRBJ2-5, with 13 bases fitting TRBD2. The CDR3 covers 17 residues. Germline V gives CDR1 LGHNA, CDR2 YNFKEQ. The V gene end was trimmed by 0 bases and the J gene end by 4 bases; junction bases not matched to a gene: 5.

The V call is TRBV6-5, the J call TRBJ2-3; TRBD2 matches at 7 bases. CDR1 is MNHEY, CDR2 SVGAGI, per germline. V was clipped by 2 bases and J by 2 bases; unmatched bases: 4. The CDR3 extends over 15 amino acids. The CDR3: CASSYGGGITDTQYF. The CDR3 DNA reads as TGTGCCAGCAGTTACGGCGGGGGAATCACAGATACGCAGTATTTT.

The V gene is TRBV7-9, the J gene TRBJ2-3; no reliable D call. Per germline, CDR1 SEHNR and CDR2 FQNEAQ (reference sequence). This CDR3 has 12 amino acids. V was clipped by 8 bases and J by 4 bases, with 10 bases between them. The CDR3, as DNA: TGTGCCAGCCGGTATGGGGCAGATACGCAGTATTTT. This codes for CASRYGADTQYF.

The rearrangement uses TRBV3-1 and TRBJ2-7; 7 bases agree with TRBD2. The CDR3 sequence is 16 residues long. CDR1 and CDR2 (germline): LGHDT, YNNKEL (reference sequence). Germline trimming cut 5 bases from V and 4 bases from J; bases unmatched to any gene: 14. In DNA form, the CDR3 reads TGTGCCAGCAGCTTTACTAGCGCCCCACGCTGGTACGAGCAGTACTTC. Its translation is CASSFTSAPRWYEQYF.